A selection of T cell receptor beta chains follows, all from one sample in a study of cytomegalovirus exposure and HLA in healthy donors. Generated by immunoSEQ multiplex PCR, the TCRdb table keeps only in-frame clones and is missing some. The data contain 150,000 to 200,000 clones, around 87% of them singletons. Material for sequencing was PBMCs. The receptors were sampled from a woman between 18 and 29 years old in good health and CMV-seronegative. The CDR3 runs from the conserved cysteine through the conserved F or W. The D gene is left open where the match is weak.

CDR3aa: CASSSMAGLYEQYF
j_gene: TRBJ2-7
d_gene: NA
v_gene: TRBV7-2

CDR3aa: CASSRRTGGGNTGELFF
j_gene: TRBJ2-2
d_gene: TRBD1
v_gene: TRBV11-2

CDR3aa: CASSFRGTYEQYF
j_gene: TRBJ2-7
d_gene: NA
v_gene: TRBV27

CDR3aa: CASSLVPGGLIDTQYF
j_gene: TRBJ2-3
d_gene: TRBD2
v_gene: TRBV7-2

CDR3aa: CAWSVSGRREKLFF
j_gene: TRBJ1-4
d_gene: NA
v_gene: TRBV30

CDR3aa: CASSLWGQAYSGANVLTF
j_gene: TRBJ2-6
d_gene: TRBD1
v_gene: TRBV7-8

CDR3aa: CASSQEDGGTGELFF
j_gene: TRBJ2-2
d_gene: NA
v_gene: TRBV4-1

CDR3aa: CASSQDLAGVSYEQYF
j_gene: TRBJ2-7
d_gene: TRBD2
v_gene: TRBV4-3

CDR3aa: CASRSRVTGGEQYF
j_gene: NA
d_gene: TRBD1
v_gene: TRBV6-6

CDR3aa: CASSLFGPLGPYEQYF
j_gene: TRBJ2-7
d_gene: NA
v_gene: TRBV27

CDR3aa: CASSLGRILSSGRTGELFF
j_gene: TRBJ2-2
d_gene: TRBD2
v_gene: TRBV11-2

CDR3aa: CASIQGAGTEAFF
j_gene: TRBJ1-1
d_gene: TRBD1
v_gene: TRBV5-6

CDR3aa: CASSLFSLAGFSYNEQFF
j_gene: TRBJ2-1
d_gene: TRBD2
v_gene: TRBV27

CDR3aa: CASSFSYRTGELFF
j_gene: TRBJ2-2
d_gene: NA
v_gene: TRBV5-1

CDR3aa: CASSLGDREVAAFF
j_gene: TRBJ1-1
d_gene: TRBD1
v_gene: TRBV5-4

CDR3aa: CASSLLRDSYNEQFF
j_gene: TRBJ2-1
d_gene: TRBD1
v_gene: TRBV5-1

CDR3aa: CASSLVGGAAVEAFF
j_gene: TRBJ1-1
d_gene: NA
v_gene: TRBV7-9

CDR3aa: CASSLNTGPGYGYTF
j_gene: TRBJ1-2
d_gene: NA
v_gene: TRBV28

CDR3aa: CASSKDRPTYEQYF
j_gene: TRBJ2-7
d_gene: TRBD1
v_gene: TRBV27

CDR3aa: CATGTGVSYEQYF
j_gene: TRBJ2-7
d_gene: TRBD1
v_gene: TRBV19

CDR3aa: CASSVAPGGQGRGETQYF
j_gene: TRBJ2-5
d_gene: TRBD1
v_gene: TRBV9

CDR3aa: CASSGGGESEQYF
j_gene: TRBJ2-7
d_gene: TRBD2
v_gene: TRBV5-1

CDR3aa: CASSSRRGSYNSPLHF
j_gene: TRBJ1-6
d_gene: NA
v_gene: TRBV6-5

CDR3aa: CASSTTRNTEAFF
j_gene: TRBJ1-1
d_gene: NA
v_gene: TRBV19

CDR3aa: CASSQDRQGSYEQYF
j_gene: TRBJ2-7
d_gene: TRBD1
v_gene: TRBV4-1

CDR3aa: CASIARANYGYTF
j_gene: TRBJ1-2
d_gene: NA
v_gene: TRBV2

CDR3aa: CASSYGGFRYGYTF
j_gene: TRBJ1-2
d_gene: NA
v_gene: TRBV6-6

CDR3aa: CSLQAGAGYEQYF
j_gene: TRBJ2-7
d_gene: TRBD2
v_gene: TRBV29-1

CDR3aa: CASRNIRVTDTQYF
j_gene: TRBJ2-3
d_gene: NA
v_gene: TRBV6-1

CDR3aa: CASSSRLGTGEISYEQYF
j_gene: TRBJ2-7
d_gene: TRBD1
v_gene: TRBV4-2

CDR3aa: CASSLGGPDTQYF
j_gene: TRBJ2-3
d_gene: TRBD1
v_gene: TRBV5-6

CDR3aa: CASSYLMNTEAFF
j_gene: TRBJ1-1
d_gene: NA
v_gene: TRBV6-6

CDR3aa: CASSESYRDNTIYF
j_gene: TRBJ1-3
d_gene: NA
v_gene: TRBV6-1

CDR3aa: CASSSSGGSSYEQYF
j_gene: TRBJ2-7
d_gene: TRBD2
v_gene: TRBV4-2

CDR3aa: CASSFGLAGYNEQFF
j_gene: TRBJ2-1
d_gene: TRBD2
v_gene: TRBV7-3

CDR3aa: CASSSQVYMNTEAFF
j_gene: TRBJ1-1
d_gene: NA
v_gene: TRBV11-2

CDR3aa: CASSFDSNYGYTF
j_gene: TRBJ1-2
d_gene: NA
v_gene: TRBV5-4

CDR3aa: CASKEASDDRSSPLHF
j_gene: TRBJ1-6
d_gene: NA
v_gene: TRBV2

CDR3aa: CASSVSVHANEKLFF
j_gene: TRBJ1-4
d_gene: NA
v_gene: TRBV6-1

CDR3aa: CASRGGLALTDTQYF
j_gene: TRBJ2-3
d_gene: TRBD2
v_gene: TRBV5-4

CDR3aa: CSGLWETGGSSSNQPQHF
j_gene: TRBJ1-5
d_gene: TRBD1
v_gene: TRBV29-1

CDR3aa: CASSFQGTSGRGISYEQYF
j_gene: TRBJ2-7
d_gene: TRBD2
v_gene: TRBV5-1

CDR3aa: CASRATGGPYYGYTF
j_gene: TRBJ1-2
d_gene: TRBD1
v_gene: TRBV6-5

CDR3aa: CASSPSRTGEIYGYTF
j_gene: TRBJ1-2
d_gene: TRBD1
v_gene: TRBV18

CDR3aa: CASSLFGQGEKLFF
j_gene: TRBJ1-4
d_gene: NA
v_gene: TRBV7-9

CDR3aa: CASNPHSGASTDTQYF
j_gene: TRBJ2-3
d_gene: TRBD2
v_gene: TRBV2